This T cell receptor (beta chain) was documented in a study of OX40 agonist ivuxolimab in advanced cancers. Study-level background: Eligibility admitted prior anti-PD-1, anti-PD-L1 or anti-CTLA-4 therapy; 40% to 50% had some.

Assay: immunoSEQ multiplex PCR; the TCRdb copy retains only in-frame clones and omits some. The sample yields roughly 60,000 clones, 86% seen once. As concerns this clone: What it binds is not known.

Findings and caveats of the study: In general, CD8+ T cells held more expanded clones than CD4+ did, on average. Antigen specificity remained undetermined for the expanded peripheral T cells.

CDR3 length equals 15 residues. Germline V lookup: CDR1 SGHRS, CDR2 YFSETQ. V lost 0 bases and J lost 8, with 15 bases in between. V gene TRBV5-1 combines with J gene TRBJ2-1; the D call may be TRBD1 or TRBD2 (6 bases each). This sample comprised CD4+ or CD8+ T cells sorted from blood, obtained in a trial of the OX40 agonist ivuxolimab. This TCR derives from an adult with an advanced solid tumor such as melanoma, head and neck, liver or kidney cancer. The CDR3 nucleotides are TGCGCCAGCAGCTTGGAAAGCCCGGGGGCCTATGAGCAGTTCTTC. Translation: CASSLESPGAYEQFF.